This T cell receptor beta chain was profiled in a study of T cell changes during pregnancy in multiple sclerosis. The V segment lost 6 bases and the J segment 3 bases; nucleotides outside the gene matches: 4. CDR3 length: 14 amino acids. Germline values: CDR1 KGHSH, CDR2 LQKENI. The data were produced by immunoSEQ multiplex PCR, yet TCRdb's version contains in-frame clones alone and is incomplete. The sample lists tens of thousands of clones, roughly nine tenths occurring once. This receptor was identified in a female donor in good health, enrolled as a control in a pregnancy study. This specimen was peripheral blood, taken in the first trimester of pregnancy. The chain links TRBV18 to TRBJ2-7, with TRBD2 identical over 11 bases. CDR3 sequence (DNA): TGTGCCAGCTCGGGCGGGACTAGCGGCTACGAGCAGTACTTC. Its translation is CASSGGTSGYEQYF.